This is a list of T cell receptor beta chains from one sample in a study of blood T cell repertoires in COVID-19. Here immunoSEQ multiplex PCR was the method, and the copy in TCRdb shows in-frame clones only, minus some. The table has roughly 250,000 clones, over 75% seen once. Sequenced input: peripheral blood. The source of these receptors is a woman between 35 and 50 years old who had recovered from COVID-19. The CDR3 runs from the conserved cysteine through the conserved F or W. Fields, in order: clone size, D gene, V gene, J gene, CDR3 protein, CDR3 DNA. The D gene is left open where the match is weak. Only some rows state a clone size, as once, few, many or a class for expanded clones.

>.|TRBD2|TRBV30|TRBJ2-7
CAWSVPRSSGAYEQYF
TGTGCCTGGAGTGTACCACGGTCTAGCGGTGCCTACGAGCAGTACTTC
>.|.|TRBV3-1/TRBV3-2|TRBJ1-4
CASSPLGGRKLFF
TGTGCCAGCAGCCCGCTGGGGGGGAGAAAACTGTTTTTT
>few|TRBD2|TRBV6-1|TRBJ2-1
CASSELAGSYEQFF
TGTGCCAGCAGTGAACTAGCGGGTAGCTATGAGCAGTTCTTC
>.|TRBD1|TRBV30|TRBJ1-5
CAWSRGTGGNQPQHF
TGTGCCTGGAGTCGTGGGACAGGGGGCAATCAGCCCCAGCATTTT
>.|TRBD1|TRBV27|TRBJ1-2
CASRGDRFRGGYTF
TGTGCCAGCAGGGGGGACAGGTTCCGCGGTGGCTACACCTTC
>.|.|TRBV28|TRBJ1-2
CASRPTAYYGYTF
TGTGCCAGCAGACCGACAGCTTACTATGGCTACACCTTC
>.|TRBD2|TRBV15|TRBJ2-1
CATSRGRGLAGGPNEQFF
TGTGCCACCAGCAGAGGGAGGGGACTAGCGGGGGGGCCCAATGAGCAGTTCTTC
>.|TRBD1|TRBV14|TRBJ1-2
CASSLRDRNGGYTF
TGTGCCAGCAGCCTCCGGGACAGGAACGGTGGCTACACCTTC
>.|TRBD1|TRBV14|TRBJ2-7
CASSHRQGWEQYF
TGTGCCAGCAGCCACAGACAGGGGTGGGAGCAGTACTTC
>.|TRBD2|TRBV5-5|TRBJ2-7
CASSLLSGSYEQYF
TGTGCCAGCAGCTTGCTCAGCGGGAGCTACGAGCAGTACTTC
>.|.|TRBV18|TRBJ1-3
CASSAGQISGNTIYF
TGTGCCAGCTCAGCCGGACAGATCTCTGGAAACACCATATATTTT
>medium-sized|TRBD1|TRBV25-1|TRBJ2-5
CASSDDRGRGTQYF
TGTGCCAGCAGTGACGACAGGGGAAGAGGGACCCAGTACTTC
>.|TRBD1|TRBV7-7|TRBJ2-1
CASSPGTGGYNEQFF
TGTGCTAGCAGCCCCGGGACAGGGGGGTACAATGAGCAGTTCTTC
>.|.|TRBV7-2|TRBJ1-5
CASSLDMVQHF
TGTGCCAGCAGCTTAGACATGGTACAGCATTTT
>.|.|TRBV20-1|TRBJ2-5
CSAAEEETQYF
TGCAGTGCTGCAGAGGAAGAGACCCAGTACTTC
>.|.|TRBV19|TRBJ2-5
CASSIGSGETQYF
TGTGCCAGTAGTATAGGGAGTGGAGAGACCCAGTACTTC
>.|TRBD1|TRBV19|TRBJ1-3
CASSTRDSSGNTIYF
TGTGCCAGTAGTACCCGGGACAGCTCTGGAAACACCATATATTTT
>.|TRBD1|TRBV6-5|TRBJ2-5
CASSSGTGMRKTQYF
TGTGCCAGCAGTTCCGGGACAGGAATGCGAAAGACCCAGTACTTC
>.|.|TRBV27|TRBJ1-6
CASSTRRGPLHF
TGTGCCAGCAGTACCCGGAGGGGACCCCTCCACTTT
>.|TRBD1|TRBV24-1|TRBJ2-5
CATSDPYGTGVGTQYF
TGTGCCACCAGTGATCCCTACGGGACAGGGGTGGGGACCCAGTACTTC
>.|.|TRBV30|TRBJ2-7
CAGFRGYEQYF
TGTGCCGGCTTCCGGGGCTACGAGCAGTACTTC
>.|TRBD1|TRBV27|TRBJ1-5
CASSRQGGGNQPQHF
TGTGCCAGCAGTAGACAGGGCGGCGGCAATCAGCCCCAGCATTTT
>.|TRBD1|TRBV6-2/TRBV6-3|TRBJ1-2
CASSWTGYGYTF
TGTGCCAGCAGCTGGACAGGCTATGGCTACACCTTC
>.|.|TRBV19|TRBJ2-3
CASSPEGVSADTQYF
TGTGCCAGTAGTCCCGAAGGGGTTTCTGCGGATACGCAGTATTTT
>.|TRBD2|TRBV7-9|TRBJ2-5
CASSNPLSGGLGETQYF
TGTGCCAGCAGCAACCCCCTAAGCGGGGGTCTGGGGGAGACCCAGTACTTC
>.|.|TRBV28|TRBJ2-7
CASRTRTVNYEQYF
TGTGCCAGCAGGACCCGGACAGTGAACTACGAGCAGTACTTC
>.|.|TRBV2|TRBJ1-5
CASSQQGGVYQPQHF
TGTGCCAGCAGCCAGCAGGGAGGTGTCTATCAGCCCCAGCATTTT
>.|.|TRBV29-1|TRBJ1-5
CSVKWGDQPQHF
TGCAGCGTCAAGTGGGGAGATCAGCCCCAGCATTTT
>.|.|TRBV19|TRBJ2-1
CASSIDSNTYNEQFF
TGTGCCAGTAGTATTGACAGTAATACCTACAATGAGCAGTTCTTC
>.|.|TRBV19|TRBJ1-2
CASSIQAGPVYGYTF
TGTGCCAGTAGTATACAGGCAGGGCCTGTCTATGGCTACACCTTC
>.|.|TRBV5-5|TRBJ1-2
CASSPDSYGYTF
TGTGCCAGCAGCCCGGACAGCTATGGCTACACCTTC
>once|TRBD1|TRBV27|TRBJ2-3
CASSRTGVDTQYF
TGTGCCAGCAGTCGGACAGGGGTAGATACGCAGTATTTT
>few|TRBD2|TRBV6-4|TRBJ2-1
CASSAGAGGPWDEQFF
TGTGCCAGCAGTGCCGGAGCGGGGGGGCCCTGGGATGAGCAGTTCTTC
>.|.|TRBV29-1|TRBJ1-4
CSVVGGGDSNEKLFF
TGCAGCGTTGTGGGGGGTGGGGATTCTAATGAAAAACTGTTTTTT
>once|TRBD2|TRBV5-1|TRBJ2-1
CASSLGPSGGRYNEQFF
TGCGCCAGCAGCTTGGGGCCCTCGGGCGGGAGATACAATGAGCAGTTCTTC
>.|TRBD1|TRBV15|TRBJ2-2
CATSEGQGGAGELFF
TGTGCCACCAGCGAGGGACAGGGGGGCGCCGGGGAGCTGTTTTTT
>.|TRBD1|TRBV5-1|TRBJ2-7
CASSLLTSGQGPNPPYEQYF
TGCGCCAGCAGCCTGCTAACCTCGGGACAGGGGCCAAATCCTCCCTACGAGCAGTACTTC
>once|TRBD2|TRBV5-1|TRBJ2-1
CASSSESLAGGPNEQFF
TGCGCCAGCAGCTCCGAATCCTTAGCGGGGGGGCCCAATGAGCAGTTCTTC
>.|TRBD1|TRBV5-1|TRBJ1-4
CASSPGPGTGATNEKLFF
TGCGCCAGCAGCCCGGGACCCGGGACAGGGGCAACTAATGAAAAACTGTTTTTT
>.|TRBD1|TRBV7-8|TRBJ1-5
CASSLQGNQPQHF
TGTGCCAGCAGCCTACAGGGGAATCAGCCCCAGCATTTT
>few|TRBD1|TRBV11-1|TRBJ1-4
CASSFQGQGNEKLFF
TGTGCCAGCAGCTTCCAGGGACAGGGTAATGAAAAACTGTTTTTT
>.|.|TRBV7-2|TRBJ2-1
CASSAVKSSYNEQFF
TGTGCCAGCAGTGCCGTCAAGAGCTCCTACAATGAGCAGTTCTTC
>.|.|TRBV7-9|TRBJ1-4
CASSLAGALGKLFF
TGTGCCAGCAGCTTAGCGGGGGCTCTCGGAAAACTGTTTTTT
>.|.|TRBV7-2|TRBJ1-2
CASSSSEPNYGYTF
TGTGCCAGCAGCTCCAGCGAACCTAACTATGGCTACACCTTC
>.|.|TRBV6-5|TRBJ2-5
CASSYRGGTQETQYF
TGTGCCAGCAGTTATAGGGGGGGAACCCAAGAGACCCAGTACTTC
>.|.|TRBV3-1/TRBV3-2|TRBJ2-1
CASSQGDFLEQFF
TGTGCCAGCAGCCAAGGAGATTTTCTTGAGCAGTTCTTC
>.|TRBD1|TRBV27|TRBJ2-3
CASSLTGGGTDTQYF
TGTGCCAGCAGTTTAACAGGGGGTGGCACAGATACGCAGTATTTT
>.|.|TRBV27|TRBJ1-4
CASSLSRASEKLFF
TGTGCCAGCAGTTTATCCAGGGCGAGTGAAAAACTGTTTTTT
>.|TRBD1|TRBV6-2/TRBV6-3|TRBJ1-2
CASSRGQPGNYGYTF
TGTGCCAGCAGCCGGGGACAGCCAGGAAACTATGGCTACACCTTC
>.|.|TRBV9|TRBJ1-1
CASSPLKTGTEAFF
TGTGCCAGCAGCCCTCTCAAAACGGGCACTGAAGCTTTCTTT